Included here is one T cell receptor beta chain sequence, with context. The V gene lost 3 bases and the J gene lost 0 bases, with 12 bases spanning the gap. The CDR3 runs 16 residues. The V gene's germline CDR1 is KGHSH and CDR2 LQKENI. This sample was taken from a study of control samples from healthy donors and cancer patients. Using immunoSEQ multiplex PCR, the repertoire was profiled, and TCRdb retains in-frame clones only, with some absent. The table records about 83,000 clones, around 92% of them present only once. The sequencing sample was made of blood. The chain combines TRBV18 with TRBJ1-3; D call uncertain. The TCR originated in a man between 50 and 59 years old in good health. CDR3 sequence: CASSPLSAGSGNTIYF. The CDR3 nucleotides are TGTGCCAGCTCACCTCTATCGGCCGGCTCTGGAAACACCATATATTTT.